This T cell receptor beta chain was retrieved from a study of CD8+ T cells in alopecia areata. Study at large: The study gave tofacitinib for 6 to 18 months, then 6 months off drug.

Extracted from the samples, RNA was reverse transcribed into cDNA to serve as the sequencing template. The data were produced by immunoSEQ multiplex PCR, yet TCRdb's version contains in-frame clones alone and is incomplete. The sample has 220,000 or so clones, approximately 52% seen once. Germline V CDR1 and CDR2: SGHTA, FQGNSA. V dropped 1 base and J dropped 0 bases, with 3 bases sitting between them. CDR3 length: 14 residues. This clone came up a few times. The input for sequencing was CD4+ T cells sorted from blood, taken at week 0. This chain connects TRBV7-2 to TRBJ2-2; D gene ambiguous. The sequence was obtained from a human donor with alopecia areata. As DNA, the CDR3 is TGTGCCAGCAGCTTAGACTCGAACACCGGGGAGCTGTTTTTT. It specifies CASSLDSNTGELFF.